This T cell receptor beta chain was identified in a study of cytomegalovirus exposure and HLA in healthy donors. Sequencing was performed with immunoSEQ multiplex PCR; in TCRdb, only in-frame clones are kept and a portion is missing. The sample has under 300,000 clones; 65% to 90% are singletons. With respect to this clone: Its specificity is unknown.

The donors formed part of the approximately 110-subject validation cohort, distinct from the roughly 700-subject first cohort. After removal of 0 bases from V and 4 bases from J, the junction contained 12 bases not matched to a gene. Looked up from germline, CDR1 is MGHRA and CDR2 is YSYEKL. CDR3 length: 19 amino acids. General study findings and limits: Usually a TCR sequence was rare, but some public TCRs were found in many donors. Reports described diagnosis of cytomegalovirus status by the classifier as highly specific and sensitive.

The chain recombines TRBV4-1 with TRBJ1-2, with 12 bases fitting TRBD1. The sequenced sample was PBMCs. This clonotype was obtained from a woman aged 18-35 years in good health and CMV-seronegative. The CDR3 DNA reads TGCGCCAGCAGCCAAGATGGAGGTTCGGGACAGGGGGCCGTCTATGGCTACACCTTC. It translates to CASSQDGGSGQGAVYGYTF.